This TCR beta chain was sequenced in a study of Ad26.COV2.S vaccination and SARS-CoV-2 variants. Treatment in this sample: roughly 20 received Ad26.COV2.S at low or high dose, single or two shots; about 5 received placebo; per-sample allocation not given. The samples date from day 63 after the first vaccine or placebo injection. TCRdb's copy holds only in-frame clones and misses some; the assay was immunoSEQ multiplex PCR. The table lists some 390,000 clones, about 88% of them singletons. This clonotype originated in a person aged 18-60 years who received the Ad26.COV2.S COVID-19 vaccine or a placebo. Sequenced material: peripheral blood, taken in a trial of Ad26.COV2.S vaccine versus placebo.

The CDR3 nucleotides read TGCAGCGTTGCTCCGTGGGCAGCCGACGCCAATGAGCAGTTCTTC. Its protein product is CSVAPWAADANEQFF. This sequence joins TRBV29-1 and TRBJ2-1; D ambiguous. The CDR3 contains 15 residues. Deletions cut 4 bases from V and 6 bases from J, with 19 bases between. Germline CDR1 is SQVTM and CDR2 is ANQGSEA.